A selection of T cell receptor beta chains follows, all from one sample in a study of siplizumab effects on memory and regulatory T cells. Some clones are missing from TCRdb's copy, which holds only in-frame ones; the method was immunoSEQ multiplex PCR. Of some 7,200 clones in the sample, roughly two thirds were seen once. Sequenced material: effector memory CD8+ T cells sorted from blood. The receptors stem from a human donor in good health. Both conserved end residues are part of each CDR3. The order of the fields is J gene, V gene, D gene, clone size, CDR3 length, CDR3 protein, CDR3 DNA. D genes are given only for firm matches. Clone size is not always given. Where it is, it says once, few, many or a class for expanded clones.

TRBJ1-2	TRBV27	-	-	15	CASSRKKGTNYGYTF	TGTGCCAGCAGTCGTAAGAAAGGGACTAACTATGGCTACACCTTC
TRBJ2-5	TRBV13	TRBD2	-	16	CASSLGAGGGQETQYF	TGTGCCAGCAGCTTAGGAGCGGGAGGAGGGCAAGAGACCCAGTACTTC
TRBJ1-1	TRBV19	-	-	13	CASSMGLGVAAFF	TGTGCCAGTAGTATGGGGTTGGGGGTTGCAGCTTTCTTT
TRBJ2-3	TRBV5-6	-	-	15	CASSPMGRGTDTQYF	TGTGCCAGCAGCCCGATGGGCCGGGGCACAGATACGCAGTATTTT
TRBJ2-5	TRBV9	-	few	11	CASSIGETQYF	TGTGCCAGCAGCATCGGGGAGACCCAGTACTTC
TRBJ1-4	TRBV19	-	-	14	CASRRSGNNEKLFF	TGTGCCAGTAGACGGTCCGGGAATAATGAAAAACTGTTTTTT
TRBJ1-5	TRBV5-6	-	-	16	CASSLEWPYSNQPQHF	TGTGCCAGCAGCTTAGAATGGCCTTATAGCAATCAGCCCCAGCATTTT
TRBJ2-5	TRBV6-1	-	once	15	CASSEVWGWLETQYF	TGTGCCAGCAGTGAAGTGTGGGGTTGGCTGGAGACCCAGTACTTC
TRBJ2-5	TRBV6-5	TRBD2	-	16	CASSYSLAEIQETQYF	TGTGCCAGCAGTTACTCACTAGCGGAAATCCAAGAGACCCAGTACTTC
TRBJ1-4	TRBV7-2	-	-	14	CASSMDRFNEKLFF	TGTGCCAGCAGCATGGACAGATTTAATGAAAAACTGTTTTTT
TRBJ2-3	TRBV19	TRBD2	-	13	CASSWERGGEEYF	TGTGCCAGTAGTTGGGAACGCGGGGGAGAAGAGTATTTT
TRBJ2-7	TRBV29-1	-	-	14	CSVYRTADPREQYF	TGCAGCGTTTATAGGACAGCCGACCCCCGCGAGCAGTACTTC
TRBJ2-7	TRBV7-9	-	-	14	CATMYPGLEYEQYF	TGTGCCACCATGTACCCCGGGTTGGAGTACGAGCAGTACTTC
TRBJ1-4	TRBV7-8	-	-	17	CASSLVKYQGGGEKLFF	TGTGCCAGCAGCTTAGTCAAGTACCAGGGTGGGGGTGAAAAACTGTTTTTT
TRBJ2-1	TRBV20-1	-	few	11	CSARAYDEQFF	TGCAGTGCTAGAGCCTATGATGAGCAGTTCTTC
TRBJ2-1	TRBV27	-	-	13	CASSPQGPGEQFF	TGTGCCAGCAGCCCGCAGGGCCCGGGAGAGCAGTTCTTC
TRBJ2-1	TRBV7-9	TRBD2	-	17	CASSSTEAGRAMYEQFF	TGTGCCAGCAGCTCCACCGAAGCGGGACGCGCGATGTATGAGCAGTTCTTC
TRBJ2-5	TRBV2	-	-	13	CASTRDVQETQYF	TGTGCCAGCACTCGGGACGTACAAGAGACCCAGTACTTC
TRBJ1-1	TRBV6-5	-	-	13	CASSLGENTEAFF	TGTGCCAGCAGTTTAGGGGAGAACACTGAAGCTTTCTTT
TRBJ2-5	TRBV2	-	-	15	CASSEALGTKETQYF	TGTGCCAGCAGTGAAGCGCTTGGGACAAAGGAGACCCAGTACTTC
TRBJ2-1	TRBV7-9	-	-	17	CASSLGYGHPDPNEQFF	TGTGCCAGCAGCTTAGGATACGGTCACCCGGACCCCAATGAGCAGTTCTTC
TRBJ2-5	TRBV27	TRBD2	-	16	CASKELAGAFEETQYF	TGTGCCAGCAAGGAACTAGCGGGAGCTTTCGAGGAGACCCAGTACTTC
TRBJ2-7	TRBV5-1	-	-	13	CASSQGSFDEQYF	TGCGCCAGCAGCCAAGGATCCTTCGACGAGCAGTACTTC
TRBJ2-7	TRBV6-1	-	medium-sized	15	CASSEKAGAAGEQYF	TGTGCCAGCAGTGAGAAGGCAGGGGCCGCCGGCGAGCAGTACTTC
TRBJ2-5	TRBV27	-	-	14	CASSLSIAGETQYF	TGTGCCAGCAGTTTATCGATAGCAGGGGAGACCCAGTACTTC
TRBJ2-2	TRBV14	TRBD2	-	19	CASSQEGIRLAANTGELFF	TGTGCCAGCAGCCAGGAAGGGATAAGACTAGCGGCGAACACCGGGGAGCTGTTTTTT
TRBJ2-2	TRBV7-8	-	-	12	CASSPRTGELFF	TGTGCCAGCAGCCCTCGGACGGGGGAGCTGTTTTTT
TRBJ1-2	TRBV2	TRBD1	-	15	CASSELPTGNYGYTF	TGTGCCAGCAGTGAACTACCGACAGGGAACTATGGCTACACCTTC
TRBJ2-1	TRBV10-1	TRBD2	-	13	CASSESHSAGSFF	TGCGCCAGCAGTGAGTCCCACTCAGCGGGGTCGTTCTTC
TRBJ2-6	TRBV30	-	-	16	CAWSHTGIGGANVLTF	TGTGCCTGGAGTCACACAGGGATTGGTGGGGCCAACGTCCTGACTTTC
TRBJ1-2	TRBV6-1	-	few	15	CASSDSSTGTYGYTF	TGTGCCAGCAGTGATTCTTCGACAGGAACCTATGGCTACACCTTC
TRBJ2-1	TRBV11-3	-	medium-sized	15	CASSLVRLSGNEQFF	TGTGCCAGCAGCTTAGTGAGACTGTCGGGCAATGAGCAGTTCTTC
TRBJ1-2	TRBV4-3	TRBD1	-	16	CASSQDTKGAFRGYTF	TGCGCCAGCAGCCAAGATACGAAGGGGGCCTTTAGAGGCTACACCTTC
TRBJ2-3	TRBV5-6	-	-	17	CASSLELLGGRTDTQYF	TGTGCCAGCAGCTTGGAGCTACTTGGCGGACGGACAGATACGCAGTATTTT
TRBJ2-1	TRBV7-6	TRBD2	-	17	CASSLVMGLAGDNEQFF	TGTGCCAGCAGCTTAGTAATGGGACTAGCGGGAGACAATGAGCAGTTCTTC
TRBJ2-2	TRBV7-2	-	-	16	CASSKTQGSFSGELFF	TGTGCCAGCAGCAAGACCCAGGGGAGTTTTTCCGGGGAGCTGTTTTTT